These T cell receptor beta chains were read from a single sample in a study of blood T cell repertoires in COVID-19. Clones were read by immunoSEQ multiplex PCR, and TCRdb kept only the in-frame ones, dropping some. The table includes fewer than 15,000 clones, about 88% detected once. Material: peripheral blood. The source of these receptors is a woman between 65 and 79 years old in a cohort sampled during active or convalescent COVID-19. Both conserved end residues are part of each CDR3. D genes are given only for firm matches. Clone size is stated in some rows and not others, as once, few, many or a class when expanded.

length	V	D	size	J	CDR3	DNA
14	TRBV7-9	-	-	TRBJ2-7	CASSLGPQPNEQYF	TGTGCCAGCAGCTTAGGCCCCCAACCTAACGAGCAGTACTTC
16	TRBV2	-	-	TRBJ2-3	CASRAPNRGTTDTQYF	TGTGCCAGCAGAGCACCGAATAGGGGAACCACAGATACGCAGTATTTT
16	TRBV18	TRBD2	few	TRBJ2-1	CASSSTGTSGANEQFF	TGTGCCAGCTCATCCACCGGGACTAGCGGGGCCAATGAGCAGTTCTTC
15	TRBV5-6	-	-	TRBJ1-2	CASSLRRRLNYGYTF	TGTGCCAGCAGCTTGCGCAGACGACTTAACTATGGCTACACCTTC
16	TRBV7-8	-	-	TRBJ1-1	CASSLVGGAPFTEAFF	TGTGCCAGCAGCTTAGTGGGGGGGGCGCCGTTCACTGAAGCTTTCTTT
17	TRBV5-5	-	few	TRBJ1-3	CASSLEFHSRPGNTIYF	TGTGCCAGCAGCTTGGAGTTCCACTCCCGTCCCGGAAACACCATATATTTT
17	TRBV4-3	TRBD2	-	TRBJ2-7	CASSQDFDPGGRGEQYF	TGCGCCAGCAGCCAAGATTTCGATCCAGGTGGGCGGGGGGAGCAGTACTTC
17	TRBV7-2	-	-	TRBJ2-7	CASSLEVIGQGSYEQYF	TGTGCCAGCAGCTTAGAGGTGATAGGGCAGGGCTCCTACGAGCAGTACTTC
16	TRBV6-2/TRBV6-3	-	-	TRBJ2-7	CASSPYSGAAVHEQYF	TGTGCCAGCAGTCCGTACAGTGGGGCCGCGGTCCACGAGCAGTACTTC
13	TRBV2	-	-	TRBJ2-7	CASTVDSAYEQYF	TGTGCCAGCACTGTGGACTCTGCCTACGAGCAGTACTTC
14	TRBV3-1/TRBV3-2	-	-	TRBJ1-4	CASSLSGSNEKLFF	TGTGCCAGCAGCCTTTCGGGATCTAATGAAAAACTGTTTTTT
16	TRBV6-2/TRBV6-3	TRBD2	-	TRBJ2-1	CASSYPLAGISYEQFF	TGTGCCAGCAGTTACCCCCTAGCGGGTATCTCTTATGAGCAGTTCTTC
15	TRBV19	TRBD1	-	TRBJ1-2	CASTSDRGSDYGYTF	TGTGCCAGTACCTCAGACAGGGGTTCCGACTATGGCTACACCTTC
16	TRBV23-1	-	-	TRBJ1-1	CASSLPEDKENTEAFF	TGCGCCAGCAGTCTTCCTGAAGACAAGGAGAACACTGAAGCTTTCTTT
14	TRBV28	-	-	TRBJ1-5	CASSRGQANQPQHF	TGTGCCAGCAGCCGGGGACAAGCCAATCAGCCCCAGCATTTT
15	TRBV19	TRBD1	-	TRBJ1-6	CASSARTGYNSPLHF	TGTGCCAGTAGTGCGAGGACAGGGTATAATTCACCCCTCCACTTT
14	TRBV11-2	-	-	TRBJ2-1	CASRPYAPASEQFF	TGTGCCAGCAGGCCTTACGCTCCTGCGAGTGAGCAGTTCTTC
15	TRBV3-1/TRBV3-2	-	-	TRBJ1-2	CASSLGATTNYGYTF	TGTGCCAGCAGCCTAGGGGCTACTACAAACTATGGCTACACCTTC
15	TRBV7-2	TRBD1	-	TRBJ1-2	CASSFPWDRTYGYTF	TGTGCCAGCAGCTTTCCGTGGGACAGGACGTATGGCTACACCTTC
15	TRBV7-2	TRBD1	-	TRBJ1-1	CASSLNGQGWTEAFF	TGTGCCAGCAGCTTGAATGGACAGGGGTGGACTGAAGCTTTCTTT
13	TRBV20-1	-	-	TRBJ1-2	CSASSTGVGGYTF	TGCAGTGCTAGTTCCACGGGAGTGGGGGGCTACACCTTC
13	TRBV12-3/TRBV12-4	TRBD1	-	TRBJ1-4	CASKGQAFEKLFF	TGTGCCAGCAAGGGACAGGCTTTCGAGAAACTGTTTTTT
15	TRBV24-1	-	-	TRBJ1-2	CATSDPGQGLGGYTF	TGTGCCACCAGTGACCCGGGTCAGGGCCTCGGGGGCTACACCTTC
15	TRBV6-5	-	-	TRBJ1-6	CASRSGSSYNSPLHF	TGTGCCAGCAGAAGTGGGAGCTCCTATAATTCACCCCTCCACTTT
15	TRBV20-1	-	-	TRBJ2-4	CSASHRFLAKNIQYF	TGCAGTGCTAGTCACAGATTTCTAGCCAAAAACATTCAGTACTTC
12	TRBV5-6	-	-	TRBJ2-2	CASARGTGELFF	TGTGCCAGCGCAAGAGGGACCGGGGAGCTGTTTTTT
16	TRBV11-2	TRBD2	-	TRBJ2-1	CASSRTSGGRTDEQFF	TGTGCCAGCAGCCGGACTAGCGGGGGGCGGACGGATGAGCAGTTCTTC
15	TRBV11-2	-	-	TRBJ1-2	CASSPHGGSNYGYTF	TGTGCCAGCAGCCCCCATGGGGGGAGTAACTATGGCTACACCTTC
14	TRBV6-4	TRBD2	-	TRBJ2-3	CASRSGGSTDTQYF	TGTGCCAGCCGGAGCGGGGGTAGCACAGATACGCAGTATTTT
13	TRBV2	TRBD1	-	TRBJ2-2	CASSQQGSGELFF	TGTGCCAGCAGTCAACAGGGGTCCGGGGAGCTGTTTTTT
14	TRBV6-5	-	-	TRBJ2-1	CASSSTSSYNEQFF	TGTGCCAGCAGTTCTACTAGCTCCTACAATGAGCAGTTCTTC
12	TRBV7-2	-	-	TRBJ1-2	CASSLVGDGYTF	TGTGCCAGCAGCTTAGTCGGTGATGGCTACACCTTC
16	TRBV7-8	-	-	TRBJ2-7	CASILGSAGQAYEQYF	TGTGCCAGCATCCTCGGATCGGCGGGCCAGGCCTACGAGCAGTACTTC